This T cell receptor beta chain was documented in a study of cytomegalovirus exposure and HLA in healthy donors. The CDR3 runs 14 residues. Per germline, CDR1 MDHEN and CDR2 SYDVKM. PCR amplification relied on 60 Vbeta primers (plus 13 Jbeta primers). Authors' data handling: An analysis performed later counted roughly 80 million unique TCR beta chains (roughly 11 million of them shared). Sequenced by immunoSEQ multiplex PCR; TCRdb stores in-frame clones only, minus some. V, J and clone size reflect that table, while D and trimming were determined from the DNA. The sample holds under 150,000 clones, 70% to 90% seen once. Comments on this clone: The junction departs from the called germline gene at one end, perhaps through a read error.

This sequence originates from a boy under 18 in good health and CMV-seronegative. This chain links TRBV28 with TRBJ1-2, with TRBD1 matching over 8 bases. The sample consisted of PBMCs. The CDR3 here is CASSSGTGMEGYPF. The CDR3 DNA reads TGTGCCAGCAGTTCCGGGACAGGTATGGAAGGCTACCCCTTC.